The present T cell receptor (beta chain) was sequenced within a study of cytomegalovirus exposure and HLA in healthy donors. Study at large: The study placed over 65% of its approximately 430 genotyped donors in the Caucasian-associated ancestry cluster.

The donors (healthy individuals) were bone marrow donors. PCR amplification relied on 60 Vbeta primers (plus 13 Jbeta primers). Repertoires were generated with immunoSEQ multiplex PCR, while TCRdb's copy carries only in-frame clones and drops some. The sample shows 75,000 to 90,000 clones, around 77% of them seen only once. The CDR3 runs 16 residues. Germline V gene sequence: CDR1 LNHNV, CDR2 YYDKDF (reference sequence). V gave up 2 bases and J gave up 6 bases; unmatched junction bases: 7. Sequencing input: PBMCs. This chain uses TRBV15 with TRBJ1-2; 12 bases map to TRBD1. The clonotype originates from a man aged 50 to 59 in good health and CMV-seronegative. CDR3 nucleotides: TGTGCCACCAGCAGACATCGGGACAGGGGGCAGGATGGCTACACCTTC. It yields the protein CATSRHRDRGQDGYTF. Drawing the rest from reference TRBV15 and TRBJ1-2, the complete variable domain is DAMVIQNPRYQVTQFGKPVTLSCSQTLNHNVMYWYQQKSSQAPKLLFHYYDKDFNNEADTPDNFQSRRPNTSFCFLDIRSPGLGDTAMYLCATSRHRDRGQDGYTFGSGTRLTVV.